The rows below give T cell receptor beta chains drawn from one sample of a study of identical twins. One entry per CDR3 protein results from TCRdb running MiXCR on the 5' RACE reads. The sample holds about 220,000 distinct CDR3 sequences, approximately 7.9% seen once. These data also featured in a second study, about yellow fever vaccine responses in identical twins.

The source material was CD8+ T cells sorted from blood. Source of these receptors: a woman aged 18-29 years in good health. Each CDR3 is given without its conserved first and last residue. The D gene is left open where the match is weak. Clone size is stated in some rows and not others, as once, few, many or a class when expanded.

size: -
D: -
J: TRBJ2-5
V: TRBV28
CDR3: ASIEPGGPSETQY

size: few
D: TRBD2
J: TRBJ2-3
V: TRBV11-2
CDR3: ASSSGPGLADRTDTQY

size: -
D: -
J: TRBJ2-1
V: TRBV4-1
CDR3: ASSHLGQSSYNEQF

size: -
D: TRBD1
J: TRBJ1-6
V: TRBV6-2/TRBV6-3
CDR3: ASSSPTGSYSPLH

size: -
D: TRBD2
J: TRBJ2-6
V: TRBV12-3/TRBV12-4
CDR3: ASSFTGGSVRSGANVLT

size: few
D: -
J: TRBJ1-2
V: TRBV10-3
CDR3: AITRGLGYT

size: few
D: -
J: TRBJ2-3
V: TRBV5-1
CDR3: ASSLEVTREEYTDTQY

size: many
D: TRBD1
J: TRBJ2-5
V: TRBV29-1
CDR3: SGNGQGETQY

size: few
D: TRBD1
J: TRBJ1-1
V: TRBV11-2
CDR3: ASSAQGGQGSTEAF

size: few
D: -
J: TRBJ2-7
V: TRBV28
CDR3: ASSLWGGRNAYEQY

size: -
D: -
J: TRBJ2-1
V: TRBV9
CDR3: ASSEAETEQF

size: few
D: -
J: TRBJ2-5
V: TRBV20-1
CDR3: SAITLLKAPEGPQETQY

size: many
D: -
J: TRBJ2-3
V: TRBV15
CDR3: ATSRDTSGADTQY

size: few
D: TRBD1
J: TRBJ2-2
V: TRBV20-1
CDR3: SAEPGQDPGELF

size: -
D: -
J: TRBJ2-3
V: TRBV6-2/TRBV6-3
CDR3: ASSYGDGTDTQY

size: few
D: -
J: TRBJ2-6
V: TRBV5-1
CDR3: ASSRTVYGANVLT

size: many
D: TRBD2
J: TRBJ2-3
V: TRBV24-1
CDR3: ATSDLAGAGTDTQY

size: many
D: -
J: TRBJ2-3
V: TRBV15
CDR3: ATSSLQVFMGDTQY

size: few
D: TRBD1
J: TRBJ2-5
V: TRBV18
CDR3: ASSEGTAQETQY

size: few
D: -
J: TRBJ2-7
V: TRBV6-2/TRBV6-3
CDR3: ASSYSGNPYEQY

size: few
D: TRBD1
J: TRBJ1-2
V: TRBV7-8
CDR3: ASSSGGGQLDYGYT

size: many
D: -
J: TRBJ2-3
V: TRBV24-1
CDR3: ATRADTDTQY

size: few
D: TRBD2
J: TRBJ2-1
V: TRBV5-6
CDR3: ASSLGSAGVGNEQF

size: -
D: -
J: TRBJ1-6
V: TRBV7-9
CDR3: ASSLVRDSDSPLH

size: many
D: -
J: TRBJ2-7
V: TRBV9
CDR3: ASSVADSAYEQY

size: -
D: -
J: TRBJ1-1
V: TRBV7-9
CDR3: ASSQKAGSPLNTEAF

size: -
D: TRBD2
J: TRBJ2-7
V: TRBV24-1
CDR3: ATSRAGVLDEQY

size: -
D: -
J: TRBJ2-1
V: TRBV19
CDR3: AIVSSYNEQF

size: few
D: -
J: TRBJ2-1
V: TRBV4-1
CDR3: ASSQDWGVGEQF

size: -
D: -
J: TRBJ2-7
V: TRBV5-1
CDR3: ASSLSTGEQY

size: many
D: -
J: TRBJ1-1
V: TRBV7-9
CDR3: ASRITGTPEAF

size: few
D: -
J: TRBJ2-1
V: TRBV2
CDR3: ASSEPGSLYNEQF

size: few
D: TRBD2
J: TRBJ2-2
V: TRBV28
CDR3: ASSFLAGGRNTGELF

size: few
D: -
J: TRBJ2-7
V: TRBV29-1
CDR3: SVEVSGRYEQY

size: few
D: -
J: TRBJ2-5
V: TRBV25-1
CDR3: ASSEFEAETQY

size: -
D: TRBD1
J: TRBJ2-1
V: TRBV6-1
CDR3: ASRSDRDLYNEQF

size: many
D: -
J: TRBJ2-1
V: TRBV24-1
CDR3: ATSDLTGAYNEQF

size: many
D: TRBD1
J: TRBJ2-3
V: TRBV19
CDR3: ASSIPGQEGDTQY

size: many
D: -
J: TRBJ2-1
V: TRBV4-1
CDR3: ASSHELGEQF

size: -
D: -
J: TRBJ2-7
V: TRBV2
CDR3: ASSGGSAYEQY

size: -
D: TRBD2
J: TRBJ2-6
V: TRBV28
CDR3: ATRLAGGSGANVLT

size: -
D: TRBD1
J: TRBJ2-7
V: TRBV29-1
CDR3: SVDGGQGYEQY

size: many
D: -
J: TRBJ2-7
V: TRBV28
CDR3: ASVPRGGYEQY

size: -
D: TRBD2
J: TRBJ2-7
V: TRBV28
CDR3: ASSSSHSGTLYEQY

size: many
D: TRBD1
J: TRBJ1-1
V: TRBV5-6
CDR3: ASSPGQLATEAF

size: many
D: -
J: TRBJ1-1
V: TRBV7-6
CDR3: ASSSDSLSNTEAF

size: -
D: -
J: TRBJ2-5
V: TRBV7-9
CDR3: ASSPPEVETQY

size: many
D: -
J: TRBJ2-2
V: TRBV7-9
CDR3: ASSLVARAYTGELF

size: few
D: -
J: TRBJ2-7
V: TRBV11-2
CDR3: ASSLVATALSTYEQY

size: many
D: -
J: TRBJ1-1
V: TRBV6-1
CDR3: ASTPGPIGTEAF

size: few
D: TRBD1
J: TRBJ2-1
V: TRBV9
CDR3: ASSVAIDRGLYNEQF

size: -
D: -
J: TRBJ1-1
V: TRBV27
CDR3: ASSLRVGAEAF

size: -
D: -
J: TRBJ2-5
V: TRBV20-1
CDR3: SATTDYQETQY

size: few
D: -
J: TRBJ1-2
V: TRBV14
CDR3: ASSQDVDTPWGYT

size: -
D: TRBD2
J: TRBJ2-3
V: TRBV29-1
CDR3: SVILAGMLITDTQY

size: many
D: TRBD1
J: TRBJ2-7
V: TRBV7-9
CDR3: ASSPPQGTSYEQY

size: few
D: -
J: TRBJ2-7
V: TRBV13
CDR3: ASSATRKDEQY

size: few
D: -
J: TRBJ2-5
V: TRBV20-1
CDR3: SATGTGTPEQETQY

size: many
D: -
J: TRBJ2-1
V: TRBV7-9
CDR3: ASSLAALGDEQF